This TCR beta chain was sequenced in a study of cytomegalovirus exposure and HLA in healthy donors. This CDR3 has 18 amino acids. After removal of 4 bases from V and 1 base from J, the junction contained 12 bases not matched to a gene. Germline CDR1 KGHSH, CDR2 LQKENI. PCR was performed using 60 Vbeta and 13 Jbeta primers. Assay used: immunoSEQ multiplex PCR; TCRdb lists only in-frame clones, some missing. In the table there are approximately 170,000 clones, around 80% of which are singletons. The receptor's source is a male donor in good health and CMV-seronegative. The sequenced material came from PBMCs. This chain uses TRBV18 with TRBJ1-2; 10 positions agree with TRBD1. In nucleotides, the CDR3 is TGTGCCAGCTCACTATCCGGGACAGGGGCAAGCGGTAACTATGGCTACACCTTC. The encoded protein is CASSLSGTGASGNYGYTF.